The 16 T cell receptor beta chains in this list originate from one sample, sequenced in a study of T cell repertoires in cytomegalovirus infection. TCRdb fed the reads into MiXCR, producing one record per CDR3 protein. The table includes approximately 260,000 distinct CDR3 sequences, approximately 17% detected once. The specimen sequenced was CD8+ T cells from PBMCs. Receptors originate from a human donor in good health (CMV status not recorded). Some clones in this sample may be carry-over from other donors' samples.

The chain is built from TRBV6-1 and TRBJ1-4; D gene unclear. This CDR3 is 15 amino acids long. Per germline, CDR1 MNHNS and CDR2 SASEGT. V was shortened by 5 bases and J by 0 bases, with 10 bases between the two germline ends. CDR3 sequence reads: CASSYVDTTNEKLFF. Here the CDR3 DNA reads TGTGCCAGCAGTTACGTAGACACAACTAATGAAAAACTGTTTTTT.

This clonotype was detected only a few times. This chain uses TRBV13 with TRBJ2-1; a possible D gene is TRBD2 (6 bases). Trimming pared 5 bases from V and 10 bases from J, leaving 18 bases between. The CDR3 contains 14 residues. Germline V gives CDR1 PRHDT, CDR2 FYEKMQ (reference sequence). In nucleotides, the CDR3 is TGTGCCAGCAGCCCCGGGACTCTCTCCAAGGAGCAGTTCTTC. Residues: CASSPGTLSKEQFF.

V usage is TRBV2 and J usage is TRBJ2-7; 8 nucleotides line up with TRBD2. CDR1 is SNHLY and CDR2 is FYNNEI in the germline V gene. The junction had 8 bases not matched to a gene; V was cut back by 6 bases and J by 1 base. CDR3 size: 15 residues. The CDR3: CASRDRGGPSYEQYF. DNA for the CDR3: TGTGCCAGCAGGGATCGGGGGGGGCCGTCCTACGAGCAGTACTTC.

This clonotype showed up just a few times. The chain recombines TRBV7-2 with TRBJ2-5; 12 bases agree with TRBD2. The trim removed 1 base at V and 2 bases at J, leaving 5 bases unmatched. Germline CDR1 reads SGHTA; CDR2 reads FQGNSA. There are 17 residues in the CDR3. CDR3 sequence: CASSLDLAGGRQETQYF. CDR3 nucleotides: TGTGCCAGCAGCTTAGATCTAGCGGGGGGGCGTCAAGAGACCCAGTACTTC.

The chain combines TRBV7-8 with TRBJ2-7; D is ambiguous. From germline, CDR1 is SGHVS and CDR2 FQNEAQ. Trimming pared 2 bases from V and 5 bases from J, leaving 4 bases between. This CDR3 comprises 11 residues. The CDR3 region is CASSLTNEQYF. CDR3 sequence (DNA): TGTGCCAGCAGCTTAACTAACGAGCAGTACTTC. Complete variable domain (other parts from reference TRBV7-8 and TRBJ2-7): GAGVSQSPRYKVAKRGQDVALRCDPISGHVSLFWYQQALGQGPEFLTYFQNEAQLDKSGLPSDRFFAERPEGSVSTLKIQRTQQEDSAVYLCASSLTNEQYFGPGTRLTVT.

The CDR3 loop reads CASSTGTGATNEKLFF. The CDR3 coding sequence is TGTGCCAGCAGTACAGGGACAGGGGCAACTAATGAAAAACTGTTTTTT. The chain carries TRBV28 and TRBJ1-4; 10 bases are shared with TRBD1. The CDR3 has 16 amino acids. V lost 5 bases to trimming and J lost 0 bases; unmatched junction nucleotides: 3. The V gene's germline CDR1 is MDHEN and CDR2 SYDVKM.

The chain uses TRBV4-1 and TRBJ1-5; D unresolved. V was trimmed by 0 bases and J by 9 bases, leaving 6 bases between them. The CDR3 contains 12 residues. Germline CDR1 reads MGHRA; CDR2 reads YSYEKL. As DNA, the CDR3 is TGCGCCAGCAGCCAAGATCCCGGGCCCCAGCATTTT. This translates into CASSQDPGPQHF.

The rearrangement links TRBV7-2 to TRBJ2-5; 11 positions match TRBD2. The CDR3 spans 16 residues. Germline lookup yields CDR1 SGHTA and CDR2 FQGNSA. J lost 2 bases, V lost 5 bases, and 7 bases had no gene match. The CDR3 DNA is TGTGCCAGCAGCACCCGACTAGCGGGGAAACAAGAGACCCAGTACTTC. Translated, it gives CASSTRLAGKQETQYF.

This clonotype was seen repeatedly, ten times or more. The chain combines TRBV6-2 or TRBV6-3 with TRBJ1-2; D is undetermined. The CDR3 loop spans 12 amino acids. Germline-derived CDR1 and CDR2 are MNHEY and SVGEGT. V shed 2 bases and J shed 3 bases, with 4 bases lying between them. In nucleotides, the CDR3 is TGTGCCAGCAGTTACCCAGACTATGGCTACACCTTC. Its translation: CASSYPDYGYTF.

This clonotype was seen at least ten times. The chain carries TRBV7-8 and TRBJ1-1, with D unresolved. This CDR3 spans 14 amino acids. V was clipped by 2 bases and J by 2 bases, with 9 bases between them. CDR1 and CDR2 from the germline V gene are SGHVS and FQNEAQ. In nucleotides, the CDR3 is TGTGCCAGCAGCTTATGGGGTCCCAACACTGAAGCTTTCTTT. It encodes CASSLWGPNTEAFF.

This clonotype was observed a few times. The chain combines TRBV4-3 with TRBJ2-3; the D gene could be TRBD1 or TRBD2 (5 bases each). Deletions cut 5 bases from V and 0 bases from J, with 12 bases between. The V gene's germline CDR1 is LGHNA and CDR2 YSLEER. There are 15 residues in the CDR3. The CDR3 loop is CASSYGAESTDTQYF. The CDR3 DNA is TGCGCCAGCAGCTACGGGGCGGAGAGCACAGATACGCAGTATTTT.

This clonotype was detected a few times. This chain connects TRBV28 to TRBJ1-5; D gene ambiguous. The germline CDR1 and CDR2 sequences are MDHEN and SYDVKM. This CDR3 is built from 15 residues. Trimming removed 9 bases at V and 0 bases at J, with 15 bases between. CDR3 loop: CASMSDGYSNQPQHF. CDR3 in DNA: TGTGCCAGTATGTCGGACGGATATAGCAATCAGCCCCAGCATTTT. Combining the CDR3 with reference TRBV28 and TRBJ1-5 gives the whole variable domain DVKVTQSSRYLVKRTGEKVFLECVQDMDHENMFWYRQDPGLGLRLIYFSYDVKMKEKGDIPEGYSVSREKKERFSLILESASTNQTSMYLCASMSDGYSNQPQHFGDGTRLSIL.

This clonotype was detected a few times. The CDR3 reads CASSESIVPINYGYTF. As DNA, the CDR3 is TGCGCCAGCAGTGAGTCAATCGTTCCAATCAACTATGGCTACACCTTC. The V and J genes are TRBV10-2 and TRBJ1-2, with no clear D. Trimming pared 0 bases from V and 2 bases from J, leaving 13 bases between. Germline lookup yields CDR1 WSHSY and CDR2 SAAADI. CDR3 length: 16 residues.

The DNA of the CDR3 is TGCAGCGTCTTTCTACAGGGAAGGGTCACCGGGGAGCTGTTTTTT. This gives the protein CSVFLQGRVTGELFF. The chain carries TRBV29-1 and TRBJ2-2; tentatively, D is TRBD1 (6 bases). This CDR3 comprises 15 residues. V dropped 6 bases and J dropped 4 bases, with 18 bases sitting between them. CDR1 and CDR2 (germline): SQVTM, ANQGSEA.

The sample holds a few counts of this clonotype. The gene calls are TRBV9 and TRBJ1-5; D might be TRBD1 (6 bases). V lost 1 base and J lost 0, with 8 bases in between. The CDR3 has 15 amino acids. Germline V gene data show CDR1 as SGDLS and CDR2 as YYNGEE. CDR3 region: CASSVTGNSNQPQHF. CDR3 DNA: TGTGCCAGCAGCGTAACAGGGAATAGCAATCAGCCCCAGCATTTT.

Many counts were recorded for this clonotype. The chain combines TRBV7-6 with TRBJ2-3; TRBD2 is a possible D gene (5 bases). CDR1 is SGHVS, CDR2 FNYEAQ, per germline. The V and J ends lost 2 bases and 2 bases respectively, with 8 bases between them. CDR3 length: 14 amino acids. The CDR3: CASSLSGNTDTQYF. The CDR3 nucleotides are TGTGCCAGCAGCTTAAGCGGTAACACAGATACGCAGTATTTT.